This TCR beta chain was obtained from a study of blood T cells in healthy people across ages. Study-wide results and caveats: Since the PBMCs were unsorted, naive and antigen-experienced cells could not be conclusively compared. Diversity estimated from one million T cells was considered an underestimate. Age brought a roughly linear fall in TCR beta diversity measured per million T cells.

In its sample, this clonotype was seen a few times. Its antigen is not known. V lost 4 bases and J lost 5; bases outside the gene matches: 2. CDR1 and CDR2 from the germline V gene are ENHRY and SYGVKD. The CDR3 is 13 amino acids. For the second PCR, which ran for roughly 6 to 12 cycles, a sample-barcoded 5' primer and a J-beta primer mix were used. A tag from a template-switch adaptor with 12 random nucleotides marked each cDNA molecule. From the 5' RACE reads, TCRdb called clonotypes with MiXCR, one entry per CDR3 protein. The sample yields roughly 1,800,000 distinct CDR3 sequences, about 50% seen once.

The chain combines TRBV10-3 with TRBJ2-1, with 7 positions matching TRBD1. Sequences were obtained from blood. This TCR was recovered from a woman in her thirties or forties in good health. CDR3 residues: CAISGGQNNEQFF. The CDR3 nucleotides are TGTGCCATCAGTGGGGGACAGAACAATGAGCAGTTCTTC.